One sample yielded the 29 T cell receptor beta chains listed below, sequenced in a study of human T cells and chemical hapten exposure. As for time point: patch test 3, about 24 weeks after DPC sensitization. As to treatment: therapeutic diphenylcyclopropenone sensitization with weekly scalp DPC. The authors' total RNA extraction used unfractionated whole blood. TCRdb ran MiXCR on the RACE reads and lists one entry per CDR3 protein. The table lists over 30,000 distinct CDR3 sequences, 9% to 9.5% of them singletons, with about 27% in the top ten. The specimen comprised whole blood, sampled in connection with sensitization to the hapten diphenylcyclopropenone (DPC). Every receptor here comes from a man in his fifties or sixties with alopecia areata. Some clones in this sample may be carry-over from other donors' samples.

The chain uses TRBV7-8 and TRBJ2-4; 8 bases are a match to TRBD1. This CDR3 region has 17 residues. The germline V gene encodes CDR1 SGHVS and CDR2 FQNEAQ. The junction had 10 bases not matched to a gene; V was cut back by 5 bases and J by 1 base. The DNA for the CDR3 is TGTGCCAGCAGCGACCGGGACAGGCTATCGGCCAAAAACATTCAGTACTTC. It specifies CASSDRDRLSAKNIQYF.

This clonotype was detected many times. V is TRBV12-3 or TRBV12-4 and J is TRBJ1-6; 8 nucleotides align to TRBD1. CDR3 length: 15 residues. The V and J ends lost 7 bases and 7 bases, in that order; junction bases with no gene match: 9. The CDR3 protein is CASTRQGTKNSPLHF. The CDR3 DNA follows: TGTGCCAGCACTCGACAGGGGACTAAAAATTCACCCCTCCACTTT.

The chain has TRBV6-1 and TRBJ2-2; 7 nucleotides agree with TRBD2. V was clipped by 2 bases and J by 3 bases; unmatched bases: 0. CDR3 length: 14 residues. The germline V gene encodes CDR1 MNHNS and CDR2 SASEGT. CDR3 DNA: TGTGCCAGCAGTGAACTAGCGGACACCGGGGAGCTGTTTTTT. It codes for CASSELADTGELFF.

V usage is TRBV5-4 and J usage is TRBJ1-1; 7 nucleotides line up with TRBD1. CDR3 size: 14 residues. Germline V gene sequence: CDR1 SGHNT, CDR2 YYREEE (reference sequence). Losses at the gene ends were 5 bases for V and 0 bases for J; bases not matched to a gene: 4. The CDR3 DNA follows: TGTGCCAGCAGGAACAGGGGAATGAACACTGAAGCTTTCTTT. As protein: CASRNRGMNTEAFF.

This chain joins TRBV5-5 and TRBJ2-7; TRBD1 matches at 7 bases. V was pared by 4 bases and J by 2 bases, with 9 bases of the junction left unmatched. Per germline, CDR1 SGHKS and CDR2 YYEKEE (reference sequence). The CDR3 totals 15 residues. This CDR3 is CASSPPGTATYEQYF. In nucleotides, the CDR3 is TGTGCCAGCAGCCCACCTGGGACAGCGACCTACGAGCAGTACTTC.

This chain links TRBV15 with TRBJ2-3; the match to TRBD2 covers 10 bases. The junction had 12 bases not matched to a gene; V was cut back by 0 bases and J by 3 bases. The CDR3 loop spans 19 amino acids. Germline V gene lookup returns CDR1 LNHNV and CDR2 YYDKDF (reference sequence). This chain's CDR3 is CATSRDLAGELSVTDTQYF. The CDR3 DNA sequence: TGTGCCACCAGCAGAGATCTAGCGGGAGAGTTATCGGTGACAGATACGCAGTATTTT.

This clonotype was seen more than once but under ten times. The J gene is TRBJ2-2, the V gene TRBV11-2; D is unclear. This CDR3 has 14 amino acids. The V gene lost 2 bases and the J gene lost 2 bases, with 6 bases spanning the gap. Per the germline V gene, CDR1 is SGHAT and CDR2 is FQNNGV. The CDR3 nucleotides read TGTGCCAGCAGCTTATCCGTTAACACCGGGGAGCTGTTTTTT. It specifies CASSLSVNTGELFF.

In this sample, this clonotype turned up many times. This CDR3 is CASNSPQRTGGDEQYF. In nucleotides, the CDR3 is TGTGCCAGCAACTCACCTCAAAGGACGGGAGGGGACGAGCAGTACTTC. The chain is built from TRBV28 and TRBJ2-7, with 8 bases that match TRBD2. This CDR3 region has 16 residues. Unmatched junction bases numbered 16, after V lost 7 bases and J lost 5 bases. Germline loops: CDR1 MDHEN, CDR2 SYDVKM. The whole variable domain, remainder taken from reference TRBV28 and TRBJ2-7, is DVKVTQSSRYLVKRTGEKVFLECVQDMDHENMFWYRQDPGLGLRLIYFSYDVKMKEKGDIPEGYSVSREKKERFSLILESASTNQTSMYLCASNSPQRTGGDEQYFGPGTRLTVT.

This clonotype has ten or more counts. The chain joins TRBV28 to TRBJ1-3; no definite D call. The CDR3 loop spans 14 amino acids. The germline V gene encodes CDR1 MDHEN and CDR2 SYDVKM. Trimming took 7 bases from V and 3 from J, leaving 13 bases between them. The CDR3 spells CASIDRARGNTIYF. CDR3 DNA sequence: TGTGCCAGCATTGACCGGGCTCGTGGAAACACCATATATTTT.

The V and J genes are TRBV18 and TRBJ2-7; TRBD1 matches at 8 bases. The CDR3 totals 15 residues. Germline CDR1 KGHSH, CDR2 LQKENI. Losses at the gene ends were 5 bases for V and 0 bases for J; bases not matched to a gene: 6. CDR3 sequence: CASSCTGGSSYEQYF. Here the CDR3 DNA reads TGTGCCAGCTCATGCACAGGGGGAAGCTCCTACGAGCAGTACTTC.

This clonotype was picked up many times. The CDR3 loop reads CASSVLTMNTEAFF. CDR3 nucleotides: TGTGCCAGCAGTGTTCTGACCATGAACACTGAAGCTTTCTTT. The gene calls are TRBV2 and TRBJ1-1, with D hard to call. CDR3 size: 14 residues. The germline V gene has CDR1 SNHLY and CDR2 FYNNEI. The germline V and J ends were trimmed by 4 bases and 0 bases, with 9 bases remaining between them.

The chain couples TRBV7-2 to TRBJ2-5, with D possibly called TRBD1 or TRBD2 (6 bases each). Germline CDR1 SGHTA, CDR2 FQGNSA. The CDR3 loop spans 13 amino acids. Trimming left V 5 bases short and J 5 bases short, with 12 bases between. The chain's CDR3 is CASSTGRRETQYF. In DNA, the CDR3 is TGTGCCAGCAGCACAGGGAGGCGGGAGACCCAGTACTTC.

The chain couples TRBV28 to TRBJ1-6; TRBD1 matches at 7 bases. Trimming cost V 4 bases and J 5 bases; bases outside gene matches: 5. In germline, CDR1 is MDHEN, CDR2 SYDVKM. CDR3 length: 15 residues. The CDR3 protein is CASSYRGLHNSPLHF. The CDR3 coding sequence is TGTGCCAGCAGTTACAGGGGTCTCCATAATTCACCCCTCCACTTT.

This clonotype was found many times. CDR3 protein: CASSELAGGPREQYF. The CDR3 nucleotides are TGTGCCAGCAGCGAACTAGCGGGAGGGCCGAGGGAGCAGTACTTC. The chain has TRBV28 and TRBJ2-7; 13 bases fit TRBD2. V trimming: 6 bases; J trimming: 7 bases; junction bases outside the gene matches: 9. From germline, CDR1 is MDHEN and CDR2 SYDVKM. The CDR3 has 15 residues.

This clonotype was found many times. This rearrangement joins TRBV27 to TRBJ2-7; D may be TRBD1 (5 bases). This CDR3 has 13 amino acids. V was clipped by 5 bases and J by 5 bases, with 13 bases between them. Germline CDR1 and CDR2: MNHEY and SMNVEV (reference sequence). As DNA, the CDR3 is TGTGCCAGCAGTCCCCAGGGTATCCACGAGCAGTACTTC. Amino acids: CASSPQGIHEQYF.

This clonotype was observed at least ten times. The CDR3 spells CASSLQQGDTGELFF. The DNA for the CDR3 is TGTGCCAGCAGCTTACAACAGGGGGACACCGGGGAGCTGTTTTTT. J is TRBJ2-2 and V is TRBV7-3, with 8 bases that match TRBD1. Losses at the gene ends were 2 bases for V and 3 bases for J; bases not matched to a gene: 2. The CDR3 is 15 amino acids. CDR1 SGHTA and CDR2 FQGTGA come from the germline V gene.

This clonotype appeared a few times. The genes are TRBV19 and TRBJ2-1, with 8 bases lining up with TRBD2. The CDR3 is 16 residues long. Trimming cost V 10 bases and J 9 bases; bases outside gene matches: 20. In germline, CDR1 is LNHDA, CDR2 SQIVND (reference sequence). The CDR3 DNA reads as TGTGCCACCCAAAAATCGGGACTAGGGGGTAGTGCTGAGCAGTTCTTC. This gives the protein CATQKSGLGGSAEQFF.

This clonotype has ten or more counts. The chain couples TRBV10-3 to TRBJ1-1; D unclear. Trimming shortened V by 0 bases and J by 1 base, and 6 bases separated the two germline ends. The germline V gene encodes CDR1 ENHRY and CDR2 SYGVKD. The CDR3 is 14 residues long. The chain's CDR3 is CAISESEGNTEAFF. The DNA of the CDR3 is TGTGCCATCAGTGAGTCGGAAGGGAACACTGAAGCTTTCTTT.

This clonotype was seen many times. V gene TRBV3-1 combines with J gene TRBJ1-2; possibly TRBD1 for D (5 bases). The germline gives CDR1 LGHDT, CDR2 YNNKEL (reference sequence). V dropped 0 bases and J dropped 7 bases, with 9 bases sitting between them. The CDR3 extends over 13 amino acids. The chain's CDR3 is CASSQDPGTGYTF. The CDR3 DNA sequence: TGTGCCAGCAGCCAAGATCCAGGGACTGGCTACACCTTC.

This clonotype was observed many times. The chain couples TRBV6-1 to TRBJ2-3; 7 nucleotides match TRBD2. Trimming at V came to 4 bases and at J to 2 bases, leaving 6 bases not matched to a gene. The CDR3 length is 15 residues. Per germline, CDR1 MNHNS and CDR2 SASEGT. The CDR3 nucleotides read TGTGCCAGCAGTGGATCAGCGGGATTCACAGATACGCAGTATTTT. This gives the protein CASSGSAGFTDTQYF.

This clonotype was seen at least ten times. The V call is TRBV20-1, the J call TRBJ1-6; 10 nucleotides align to TRBD1. Germline values: CDR1 DFQATT, CDR2 SNEGSKA (reference sequence). The CDR3 contains 14 residues. V was clipped by 7 bases and J by 9 bases; unmatched bases: 9. The CDR3 region has the DNA TGCAGTGTTACCGGGACAGGGGAAAGTTCACCCCTCCACTTT. Translating gives CSVTGTGESSPLHF.

The rearrangement uses TRBV28 and TRBJ1-2; TRBD1 aligns across 8 bases. Germline V CDR1 and CDR2: MDHEN, SYDVKM. The CDR3 has 15 amino acids. After removal of 5 bases from V and 6 bases from J, the junction contained 11 bases not matched to a gene. The CDR3 reads CASSQIQDRVNGYTF. The CDR3 region has the DNA TGTGCCAGCAGTCAGATTCAGGACAGGGTTAATGGCTACACCTTC.

This clonotype was counted many times. This chain uses TRBV3-1 with TRBJ1-1; D remains ambiguous. CDR3 length: 16 residues. Germline-derived CDR1 and CDR2 are LGHDT and YNNKEL (reference sequence). The V gene lost 4 bases and the J gene lost 4 bases, with 19 bases spanning the gap. CDR3 DNA: TGTGCCAGCAGCCCGATCGGACGGACTGTGGGCACTGAAGCTTTCTTT. It translates to CASSPIGRTVGTEAFF.

The chain recombines TRBV30 with TRBJ2-7; 7 bases align to TRBD2. Germline V gene lookup returns CDR1 GTSNPN and CDR2 SVGIG (reference sequence). V shed 2 bases, J shed 5 bases, and the junction held 9 bases outside the gene matches. The CDR3 is made up of 14 amino acids. This CDR3 reads CAWSRRLAAHEQYF. In DNA form, the CDR3 reads TGTGCCTGGAGTCGCAGGCTAGCGGCCCACGAGCAGTACTTC.

Regarding this clonotype: The junction and the germline gene differ at one end; a read error may be behind it. This chain links TRBV15 with TRBJ2-1; D gene ambiguous. Germline assignment: CDR1 LNHNV and CDR2 YYDKDF (reference sequence). The CDR3 loop spans 12 amino acids. The CDR3 is CATSRDGRTRNF. CDR3 coding DNA: TGTGCCACCAGCAGAGATGGCCGGACCCGTAACTTC.

The sample holds a few counts of this clonotype. The chain couples TRBV12-3 or TRBV12-4 to TRBJ1-1; TRBD1 is a possible D gene (5 bases). This CDR3 is 13 amino acids long. Trimming removed 7 bases from V and 10 bases from J, with 19 bases in between. The CDR3 is CASTQGGEGGAFF. The CDR3 DNA is TGTGCCAGCACCCAAGGAGGGGAAGGAGGAGCTTTCTTT.

This clonotype appeared many times. This rearrangement joins TRBV6-2 or TRBV6-3 to TRBJ1-1; D is undetermined. V lost 10 bases and J 6 bases, leaving 21 bases between the germline ends. Germline CDR1 reads MNHEY; CDR2 reads SVGEGT. This CDR3 has 14 residues. CDR3 sequence: CATGLNTVAAEAFF. CDR3 DNA: TGTGCCACCGGACTCAATACAGTAGCGGCTGAAGCTTTCTTT.

This rearrangement joins TRBV3-1 to TRBJ2-1; TRBD1 matches 9 bases. CDR1 LGHDT and CDR2 YNNKEL come from the germline V gene (reference sequence). The CDR3 covers 16 residues. V shed 1 base, J shed 4 bases, and the junction held 5 bases outside the gene matches. The CDR3 sequence is CASSQGRDRVYNEQFF. As DNA, the CDR3 is TGTGCCAGCAGCCAAGGGAGGGACAGGGTGTACAATGAGCAGTTCTTC.

In its sample, this clonotype was seen many times. This rearrangement joins TRBV3-1 to TRBJ1-1, with a possible D match to TRBD1 (5 bases). V gave up 6 bases and J gave up 1 base, with 12 bases separating them. This CDR3 is 14 amino acids long. Germline loops: CDR1 LGHDT, CDR2 YNNKEL (reference sequence). CDR3 sequence: CASSRDGGNTEAFF. The CDR3 DNA is TGTGCCAGCAGTCGAGACGGGGGGAACACTGAAGCTTTCTTT. Full variable domain (missing parts from reference TRBV3-1 and TRBJ1-1): DTAVSQTPKYLVTQMGNDKSIKCEQNLGHDTMYWYKQDSKKFLKIMFSYNNKELIINETVPNRFSPKSPDKAHLNLHINSLELGDSAVYFCASSRDGGNTEAFFGQGTRLTVV.